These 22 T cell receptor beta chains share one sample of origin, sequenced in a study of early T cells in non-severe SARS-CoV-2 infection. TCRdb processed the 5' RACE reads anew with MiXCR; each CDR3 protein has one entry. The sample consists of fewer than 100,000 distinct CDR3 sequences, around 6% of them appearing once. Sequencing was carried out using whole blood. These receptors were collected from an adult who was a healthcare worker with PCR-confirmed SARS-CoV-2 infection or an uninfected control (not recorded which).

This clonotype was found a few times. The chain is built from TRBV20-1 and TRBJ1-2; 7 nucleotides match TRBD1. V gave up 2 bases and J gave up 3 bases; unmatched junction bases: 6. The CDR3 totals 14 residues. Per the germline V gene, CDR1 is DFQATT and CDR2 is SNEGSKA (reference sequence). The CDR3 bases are TGCAGTGCTAGACTAGGGGGCGCAGACTATGGCTACACCTTC. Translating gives CSARLGGADYGYTF.

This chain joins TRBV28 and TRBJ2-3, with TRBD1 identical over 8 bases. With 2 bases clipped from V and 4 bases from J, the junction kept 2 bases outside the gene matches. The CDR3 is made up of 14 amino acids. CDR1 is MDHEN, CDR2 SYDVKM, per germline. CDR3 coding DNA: TGTGCCAGCAGTTTACGGACAGGGTCAGATACGCAGTATTTT. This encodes CASSLRTGSDTQYF.

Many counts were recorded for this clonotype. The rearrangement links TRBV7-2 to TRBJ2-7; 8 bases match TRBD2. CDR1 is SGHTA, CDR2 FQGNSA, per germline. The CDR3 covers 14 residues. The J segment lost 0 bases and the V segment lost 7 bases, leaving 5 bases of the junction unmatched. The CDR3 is CASTMTSDSYEQYF. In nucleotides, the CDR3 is TGTGCCAGCACCATGACTAGCGACTCCTACGAGCAGTACTTC.

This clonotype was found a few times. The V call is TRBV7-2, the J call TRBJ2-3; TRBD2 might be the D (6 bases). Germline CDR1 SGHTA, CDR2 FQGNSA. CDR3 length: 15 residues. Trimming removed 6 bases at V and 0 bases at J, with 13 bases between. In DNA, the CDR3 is TGTGCCAGCAGGAGAGCGGGCGCAAGCACAGATACGCAGTATTTT. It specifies CASRRAGASTDTQYF.

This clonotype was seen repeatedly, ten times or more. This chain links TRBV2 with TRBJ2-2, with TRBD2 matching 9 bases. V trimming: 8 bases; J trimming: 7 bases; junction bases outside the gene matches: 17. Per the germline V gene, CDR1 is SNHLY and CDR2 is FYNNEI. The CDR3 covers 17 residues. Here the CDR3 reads CASSNGASGKYIGELFF. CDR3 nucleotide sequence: TGTGCCAGCTCTAATGGGGCTAGCGGGAAATACATCGGGGAGCTGTTTTTT.

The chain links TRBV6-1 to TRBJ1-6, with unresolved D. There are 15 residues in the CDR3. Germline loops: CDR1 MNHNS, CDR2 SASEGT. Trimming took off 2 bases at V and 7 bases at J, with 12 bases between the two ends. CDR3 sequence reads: CASSERWGSNSPLHF. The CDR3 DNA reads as TGTGCCAGCAGTGAACGATGGGGTAGCAATTCACCCCTCCACTTT.

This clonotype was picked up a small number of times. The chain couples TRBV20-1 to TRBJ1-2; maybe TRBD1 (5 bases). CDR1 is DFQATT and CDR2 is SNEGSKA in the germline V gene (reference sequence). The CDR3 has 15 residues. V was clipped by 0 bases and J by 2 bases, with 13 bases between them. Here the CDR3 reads CSAREQGTINYGYTF. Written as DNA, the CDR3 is TGCAGTGCTAGAGAGCAAGGGACTATCAACTATGGCTACACCTTC.

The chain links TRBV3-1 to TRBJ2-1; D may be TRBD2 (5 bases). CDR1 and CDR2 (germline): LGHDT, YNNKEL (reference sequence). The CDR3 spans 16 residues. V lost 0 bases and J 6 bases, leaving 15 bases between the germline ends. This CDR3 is CASSQDRGLIGNEQFF. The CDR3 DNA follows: TGTGCCAGCAGCCAAGATCGGGGTCTTATTGGCAATGAGCAGTTCTTC.

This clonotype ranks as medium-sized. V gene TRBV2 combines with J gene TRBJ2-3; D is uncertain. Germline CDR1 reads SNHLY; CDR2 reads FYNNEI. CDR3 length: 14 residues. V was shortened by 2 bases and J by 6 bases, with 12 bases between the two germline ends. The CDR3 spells CASSELGNMDTQYF. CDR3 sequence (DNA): TGTGCCAGCAGTGAACTAGGGAACATGGATACGCAGTATTTT.

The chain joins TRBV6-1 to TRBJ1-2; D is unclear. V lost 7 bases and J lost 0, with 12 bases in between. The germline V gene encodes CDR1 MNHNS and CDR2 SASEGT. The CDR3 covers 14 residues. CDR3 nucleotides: TGTGCCAGCAAGAGTCCAAACTCTAACTATGGCTACACCTTC. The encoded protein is CASKSPNSNYGYTF.

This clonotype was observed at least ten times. CDR3 coding DNA: TGTGCCAGCAGCTTACCAGGGGCGACTAATGAAAAACTGTTTTTT. Protein sequence: CASSLPGATNEKLFF. The chain has TRBV5-4 and TRBJ1-4, with TRBD1 as a possible D gene (6 bases). CDR1 is SGHNT, CDR2 YYREEE, per germline (reference sequence). Between the trimmed V and J ends, which lost 2 bases and 2 bases, there was a span of 10 bases. The CDR3 has 15 amino acids.

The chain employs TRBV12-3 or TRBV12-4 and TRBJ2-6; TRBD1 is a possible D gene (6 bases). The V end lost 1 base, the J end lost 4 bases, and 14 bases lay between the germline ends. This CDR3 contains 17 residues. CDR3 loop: CASSLGQGQAGANVLTF. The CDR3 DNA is TGTGCCAGCAGTTTAGGTCAGGGGCAGGCCGGGGCCAACGTCCTGACTTTC.

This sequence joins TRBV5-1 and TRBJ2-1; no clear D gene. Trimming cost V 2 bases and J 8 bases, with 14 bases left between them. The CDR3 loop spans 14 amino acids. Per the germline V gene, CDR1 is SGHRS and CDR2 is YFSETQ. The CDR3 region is CASSLNRRGHEQFF. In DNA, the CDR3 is TGCGCCAGCAGCTTAAACCGACGCGGTCATGAGCAGTTCTTC.

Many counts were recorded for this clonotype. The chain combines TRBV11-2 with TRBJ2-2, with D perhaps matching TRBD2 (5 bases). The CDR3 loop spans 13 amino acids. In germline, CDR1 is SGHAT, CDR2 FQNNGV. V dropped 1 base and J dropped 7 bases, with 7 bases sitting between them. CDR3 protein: CASSLVGDGELFF. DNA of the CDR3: TGTGCCAGCAGCTTAGTCGGGGACGGGGAGCTGTTTTTT.

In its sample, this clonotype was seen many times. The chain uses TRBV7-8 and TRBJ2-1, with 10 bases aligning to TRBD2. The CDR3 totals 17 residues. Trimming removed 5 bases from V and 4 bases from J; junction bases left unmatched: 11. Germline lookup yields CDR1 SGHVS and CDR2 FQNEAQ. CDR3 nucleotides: TGTGCCAGCAGCCACCCCCCCTCTAGCGGGGGATACAATGAGCAGTTCTTC. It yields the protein CASSHPPSSGGYNEQFF.

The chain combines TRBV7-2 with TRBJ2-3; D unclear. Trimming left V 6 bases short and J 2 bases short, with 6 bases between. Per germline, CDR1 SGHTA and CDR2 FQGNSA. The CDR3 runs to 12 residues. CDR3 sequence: CASRPDTDTQYF. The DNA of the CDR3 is TGTGCCAGCAGGCCAGACACAGATACGCAGTATTTT. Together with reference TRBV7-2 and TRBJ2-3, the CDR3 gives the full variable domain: GAGVSQSPSNKVTEKGKDVELRCDPISGHTALYWYRQSLGQGLEFLIYFQGNSAPDKSGLPSDRFSAERTGGSVSTLTIQRTQQEDSAVYLCASRPDTDTQYFGPGTRLTVL.

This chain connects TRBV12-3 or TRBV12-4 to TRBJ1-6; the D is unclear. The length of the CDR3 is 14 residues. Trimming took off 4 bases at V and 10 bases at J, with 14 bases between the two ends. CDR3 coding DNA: TGTGCCAGCAGTTCTGGAGGTAATAGATCACCCCTCCACTTT. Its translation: CASSSGGNRSPLHF.

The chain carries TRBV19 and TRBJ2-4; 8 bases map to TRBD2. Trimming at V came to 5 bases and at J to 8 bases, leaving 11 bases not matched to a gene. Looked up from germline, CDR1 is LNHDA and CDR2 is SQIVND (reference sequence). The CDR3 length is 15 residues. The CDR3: CASSPSGGGRDIQYF. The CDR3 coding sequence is TGTGCCAGTAGTCCCTCCGGGGGGGGCAGGGACATTCAGTACTTC.

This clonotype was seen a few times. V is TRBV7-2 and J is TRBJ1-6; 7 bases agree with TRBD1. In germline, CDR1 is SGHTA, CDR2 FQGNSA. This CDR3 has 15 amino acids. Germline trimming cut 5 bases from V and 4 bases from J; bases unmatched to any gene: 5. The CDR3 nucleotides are TGTGCCAGCAGCGCCGGGACAGCTTATAATTCACCCCTCCACTTT. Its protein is CASSAGTAYNSPLHF.

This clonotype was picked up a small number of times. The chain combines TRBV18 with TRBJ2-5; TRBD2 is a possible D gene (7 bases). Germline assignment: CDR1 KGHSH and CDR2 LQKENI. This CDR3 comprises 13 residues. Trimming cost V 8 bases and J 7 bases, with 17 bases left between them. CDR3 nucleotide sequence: TGTGCCAGCCAGACTAGCCAACAGGGGACCCAGTACTTC. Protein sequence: CASQTSQQGTQYF.

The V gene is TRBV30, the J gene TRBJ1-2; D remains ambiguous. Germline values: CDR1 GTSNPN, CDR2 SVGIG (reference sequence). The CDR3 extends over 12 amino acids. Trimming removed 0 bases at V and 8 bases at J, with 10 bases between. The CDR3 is CAWSVPGFGYTF. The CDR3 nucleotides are TGTGCCTGGAGTGTACCCGGATTCGGCTACACCTTC.

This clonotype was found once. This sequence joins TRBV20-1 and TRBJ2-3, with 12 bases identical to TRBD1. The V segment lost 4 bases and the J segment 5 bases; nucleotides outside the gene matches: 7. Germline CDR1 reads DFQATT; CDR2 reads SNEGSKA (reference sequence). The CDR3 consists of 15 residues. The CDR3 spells CSAKGTGGFGDTQYF. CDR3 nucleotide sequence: TGCAGTGCTAAGGGGACAGGGGGCTTTGGAGATACGCAGTATTTT.